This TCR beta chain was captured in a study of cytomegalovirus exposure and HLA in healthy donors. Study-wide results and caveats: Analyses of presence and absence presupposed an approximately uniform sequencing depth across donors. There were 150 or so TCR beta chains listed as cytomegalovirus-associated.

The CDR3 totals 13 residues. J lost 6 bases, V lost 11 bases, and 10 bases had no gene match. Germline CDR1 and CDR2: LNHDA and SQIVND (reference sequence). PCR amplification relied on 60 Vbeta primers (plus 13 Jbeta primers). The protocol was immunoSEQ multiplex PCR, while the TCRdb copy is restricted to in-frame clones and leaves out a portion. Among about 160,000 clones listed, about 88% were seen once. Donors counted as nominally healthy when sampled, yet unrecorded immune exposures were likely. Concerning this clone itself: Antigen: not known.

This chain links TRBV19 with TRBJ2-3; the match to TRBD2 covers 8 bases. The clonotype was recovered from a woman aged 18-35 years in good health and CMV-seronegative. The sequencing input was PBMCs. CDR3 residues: CASGGGTVDTQYF. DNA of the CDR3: TGTGCCTCGGGCGGGGGGACCGTCGATACGCAGTATTTT.